Listed below are T cell receptor beta chains from one sample, sequenced in a study of blood T cell repertoires in COVID-19. Produced via immunoSEQ multiplex PCR; TCRdb's table is partial and in-frame only. The table lists under 200,000 clones, approximately 85% of them singletons. Material for sequencing was PBMCs or T cells enriched from blood (not recorded which). The receptors were sampled from a man aged 35 to 55 with acute COVID-19. Each CDR3 is given with its conserved first and last residue. D genes are given only for firm matches. A row's size may be missing; if present it is once, few, many or a size class.

- | - | TRBJ2-7 | TRBV30 | CAWSVILERQYF | TGTGCCTGGAGTGTAATATTGGAGCGGCAGTACTTC
- | - | TRBJ1-1 | TRBV18 | CASSPGFRGATAEAFF | TGTGCCAGCTCACCAGGGTTCAGGGGCGCGACGGCTGAAGCTTTCTTT
TRBD1 | - | TRBJ2-1 | TRBV4-2 | CASSPRTGALLDEQFF | TGTGCCAGCAGCCCGCGGACAGGGGCCCTCTTGGATGAGCAGTTCTTC
- | - | TRBJ1-4 | TRBV10-3 | CAISESSSGDEKLFF | TGTGCCATCAGTGAGTCGTCAAGCGGGGACGAAAAACTGTTTTTT
- | - | TRBJ2-3 | TRBV2 | CASRGTTDTQYF | TGTGCCAGCAGAGGGACAACAGATACGCAGTATTTT
- | - | TRBJ2-5 | TRBV7-9 | CASSSRVPVSQETQYF | TGTGCCAGCAGCTCGCGTGTGCCGGTCTCCCAAGAGACCCAGTACTTC
- | - | TRBJ2-2 | TRBV24-1 | CATSRRATGELFF | TGTGCCACCAGTCGGCGGGCCACCGGGGAGCTGTTTTTT
TRBD1 | once | TRBJ2-1 | TRBV5-1 | CASSVEGDRGFNEQFF | TGCGCCAGCAGCGTTGAAGGGGACAGGGGATTCAATGAGCAGTTCTTC
- | - | TRBJ1-5 | TRBV28 | CASSPTVGNQPQHF | TGTGCCAGCAGCCCGACAGTGGGCAATCAGCCCCAGCATTTT
- | - | TRBJ2-1 | TRBV5-4 | CASSPVGTGDNEQFF | TGTGCCAGCAGCCCCGTCGGGACTGGAGACAATGAGCAGTTCTTC